This T cell receptor beta chain was sequenced in a study of technical replicates of blood from a handful of donors. Germline V CDR1 and CDR2: MDHEN, SYDVKM. The CDR3 length is 15 residues. V trimming: 8 bases; J trimming: 5 bases; junction bases outside the gene matches: 14. Profiling relied on immunoSEQ multiplex PCR, and the TCRdb table lists in-frame clones only, not all of them. The sample carries tens of thousands of clones, 94% recorded once. The origin of this receptor is a human donor in good health. Sequencing input: T cells isolated from PBMCs. The V call is TRBV28, the J call TRBJ2-5; 7 nucleotides match TRBD2. The CDR3 spells CASQNSGLGTETQYF. The DNA of the CDR3 is TGTGCCAGCCAGAATAGCGGACTAGGGACGGAGACCCAGTACTTC.